This T cell receptor (beta chain) was identified in a study of T cell responses to AZD1222 COVID-19 vaccine. The CDR3 consists of 13 residues. V was clipped by 3 bases and J by 1 base, with 6 bases between them. Looked up from germline, CDR1 is MNHNS and CDR2 is SASEGT. Method: immunoSEQ multiplex PCR; TCRdb's copy keeps in-frame clones and lacks some. Among about 180,000 clones listed, 91% were seen once. Sample: peripheral blood, taken on day 0 of AZD1222 vaccination. The TCR comes from an adult in good health. The gene calls are TRBV6-1 and TRBJ2-5; D is unclear. This CDR3 is CASSEQVQETQYF. In nucleotides, the CDR3 is TGTGCCAGCAGTGAGCAGGTCCAAGAGACCCAGTACTTC.